These 23 T cell receptor beta chains came from one sample sequenced in a study of blood T cell repertoires in COVID-19 (TCRdb year 2020). Library construction relied on the immunoSEQ multiplex PCR assay. Entries here come from immuneACCESS through TCRdb and include only in-frame sequences with V and J called. Some clones fail to appear in such tables; in the studies checked, an unresolved V gene covers under half of the shortfall, and the cause of the remainder is unknown. The sample table holds 200,000 or so clones, of which 86% were seen once. In total, the top ten clones hold 0.78% of the sample. The sample was peripheral blood. The receptors were gathered from a woman in her 70s with acute or convalescent COVID-19.

This clone was seen only once. This chain uses TRBV18 with TRBJ1-1; a weak D match, TRBD1 (5 bases). This CDR3 contains 15 residues. Germline V gives CDR1 KGHSH, CDR2 LQKENI. V was trimmed by 2 bases and J by 1 base, leaving 11 bases between them. CDR3 sequence reads: CASSPMGGRNTEAFF. For the CDR3, the DNA is TGTGCCAGCTCACCAATGGGGGGTCGGAACACTGAAGCTTTCTTT. Variable domain in full (rest from reference TRBV18 and TRBJ1-1): NAGVMQNPRHLVRRRGQEARLRCSPMKGHSHVYWYRQLPEEGLKFMVYLQKENIIDESGMPKERFSAEFPKEGPSILRIQQVVRGDSAAYFCASSPMGGRNTEAFFGQGTRLTVV.

This clone came up a few times. V usage is TRBV6-2 or TRBV6-3 and J usage is TRBJ2-7; D remains unclear. Germline V gene data show CDR1 as MNHEY and CDR2 as SVGEGT. V was clipped by 5 bases and J by 3 bases, with 5 bases between them. CDR3 length: 11 amino acids. CDR3 nucleotides: TGTGCCAGCAGTATGCGCTACGAGCAGTACTTC. It translates to CASSMRYEQYF.

The CDR3 here is CASSIQQGIGNTIYF. DNA for the CDR3: TGTGCCAGCAGCATACAACAGGGGATCGGAAACACCATATATTTT. This rearrangement joins TRBV7-2 to TRBJ1-3; 7 nucleotides match TRBD1. The CDR3 is 15 residues long. The germline gives CDR1 SGHTA, CDR2 FQGNSA. V lost 5 bases, J lost 4 bases, and 8 bases stayed unmatched.

This clone was seen only once. This chain joins TRBV6-4 and TRBJ2-5; D is possibly TRBD2 (5 bases). The CDR3 spans 17 residues. Looked up from germline, CDR1 is MRHNA and CDR2 is SNTAGT. Between the trimmed V and J ends, which lost 4 bases and 2 bases, there was a span of 20 bases. The CDR3 bases are TGTGCCAGCAGTGTCCCCAAAGTAGGCAGAGGGCAAGAGACCCAGTACTTC. Translation: CASSVPKVGRGQETQYF.

The gene calls are TRBV19 and TRBJ2-3; 11 nucleotides line up with TRBD2. The CDR3 spans 19 residues. The V gene end was trimmed by 3 bases and the J gene end by 4 bases; junction bases not matched to a gene: 15. Germline assignment: CDR1 LNHDA and CDR2 SQIVND (reference sequence). This CDR3 reads CASSIWGTSGGTNADTQYF. The CDR3 nucleotides read TGTGCCAGTAGTATCTGGGGAACTAGCGGGGGCACAAACGCAGATACGCAGTATTTT.

This clone was observed a handful of times. The chain joins TRBV11-2 to TRBJ2-7; 11 nucleotides agree with TRBD2. The CDR3 runs to 15 residues. V trimming: 1 base; J trimming: 7 bases; junction bases outside the gene matches: 6. The germline CDR1 and CDR2 sequences are SGHAT and FQNNGV. The CDR3 region is CASSLVAGGHREQYF. The CDR3 DNA sequence: TGTGCCAGCAGCTTAGTAGCGGGGGGGCATCGGGAGCAGTACTTC.

Only a few counts were recorded for this clone. The rearrangement uses TRBV19 and TRBJ2-5; possible D gene TRBD1, 5 bases. The ends were cut back, 1 base at V and 2 bases at J, with 11 bases in the middle. The germline gives CDR1 LNHDA, CDR2 SQIVND (reference sequence). The CDR3 runs 15 residues. The CDR3 loop is CASSIGGYPQETQYF. As DNA, the CDR3 is TGTGCCAGTAGTATAGGGGGCTACCCTCAAGAGACCCAGTACTTC.

The genes are TRBV6-6 and TRBJ2-1; TRBD2 aligns across 7 bases. The CDR3 is made up of 15 amino acids. J was trimmed by 6 bases and V by 4 bases; bases with no gene match: 9. Germline V lookup: CDR1 MNHNY, CDR2 SVGAGI (reference sequence). CDR3 protein: CASSSPNGGTNEQFF. The CDR3 DNA is TGTGCCAGCAGTTCTCCCAACGGGGGGACCAATGAGCAGTTCTTC.

The chain carries TRBV24-1 and TRBJ2-1, with TRBD2 identical over 13 bases. Germline loops: CDR1 KGHDR, CDR2 SFDVKD. The V gene end was trimmed by 9 bases and the J gene end by 6 bases; junction bases not matched to a gene: 4. This CDR3 has 14 residues. The CDR3 DNA reads TGTGCCACCTCTGGACTAGCGGGAGTCAATGAGCAGTTCTTC. This sequence encodes CATSGLAGVNEQFF.

The CDR3 sequence: CSASDRVRGTEAFF. CDR3 nucleotides: TGCAGTGCTAGTGATAGGGTCCGCGGGACTGAAGCTTTCTTT. The chain joins TRBV20-1 to TRBJ1-1, with D unresolved. Per the germline V gene, CDR1 is DFQATT and CDR2 is SNEGSKA (reference sequence). The CDR3 contains 14 residues. V lost 3 bases to trimming and J lost 5 bases, with 16 bases between them.

The rearrangement uses TRBV7-2 and TRBJ1-2, with no clear D. Per germline, CDR1 SGHTA and CDR2 FQGNSA. Deletions cut 5 bases from V and 4 bases from J, with 14 bases between. The CDR3 runs 14 residues. The CDR3: CASSPGPTVYGYTF. The CDR3 DNA reads TGTGCCAGCAGCCCTGGGCCCACGGTCTATGGCTACACCTTC.

The chain is built from TRBV5-1 and TRBJ1-3, with D possibly matching TRBD1 (6 bases). The V end lost 0 bases, the J end lost 2 bases, and 12 bases lay between the germline ends. Germline assignment: CDR1 SGHRS and CDR2 YFSETQ. This CDR3 comprises 16 residues. This CDR3 is CASSLAGEGAGNTIYF. In DNA, the CDR3 is TGCGCCAGCAGCTTGGCAGGGGAGGGAGCTGGAAACACCATATATTTT.

This clone occurred a few times. The chain combines TRBV5-1 with TRBJ2-5, with TRBD1 matching 8 bases. This CDR3 has 15 amino acids. Germline V gene lookup returns CDR1 SGHRS and CDR2 YFSETQ. The J segment lost 0 bases and the V segment lost 4 bases, leaving 5 bases of the junction unmatched. The CDR3 loop reads CASSPGQGNQETQYF. In DNA, the CDR3 is TGCGCCAGCAGCCCCGGACAGGGAAACCAAGAGACCCAGTACTTC.

This chain uses TRBV4-2 with TRBJ1-1; no clear D. This CDR3 is 14 amino acids long. Germline CDR1 reads LGHNA; CDR2 reads YNFKEQ. Trimming cost V 0 bases and J 1 base, with 6 bases left between them. The chain's CDR3 is CASSQDGGNTEAFF. Written as DNA, the CDR3 is TGTGCCAGCAGCCAAGATGGAGGGAACACTGAAGCTTTCTTT.

The chain combines TRBV28 with TRBJ2-7; 7 bases are shared with TRBD1. Germline V lookup: CDR1 MDHEN, CDR2 SYDVKM. J gave up 2 bases and V 8 bases, and 9 bases lay outside the gene matches. The CDR3 is 14 amino acids. The CDR3 loop is CASGIQGFPYEQYF. CDR3 DNA sequence: TGTGCCAGCGGAATACAGGGGTTCCCCTACGAGCAGTACTTC.

CDR3 region: CASSDLAPADEQYF. Here the CDR3 DNA reads TGTGCCAGCAGTGATTTAGCACCGGCCGACGAGCAGTACTTC. V usage is TRBV2 and J usage is TRBJ2-7; D is undetermined. Germline CDR1 SNHLY, CDR2 FYNNEI. The CDR3 is made up of 14 amino acids. V was clipped by 3 bases and J by 5 bases, with 14 bases between them.

The genes are TRBV13 and TRBJ1-2; tentatively, D is TRBD1 (6 bases). Germline-derived CDR1 and CDR2 are PRHDT and FYEKMQ (reference sequence). The CDR3 contains 16 residues. Trimming removed 1 base at V and 4 bases at J, with 16 bases between. The CDR3 DNA sequence: TGTGCCAGCAGCTTAGAATCTGGAGGGGGGGCCTATGGCTACACCTTC. Translating gives CASSLESGGGAYGYTF.

The chain couples TRBV7-9 to TRBJ2-7; 8 nucleotides align to TRBD2. Germline V gives CDR1 SEHNR, CDR2 FQNEAQ (reference sequence). V dropped 4 bases and J dropped 7; count of bases not matched to a gene: 12. The CDR3 spans 15 residues. Written as DNA, the CDR3 is TGTGCCAGCAGCTACCCCAGCGGGGGCGTCGAAGAGCAGTACTTC. It encodes CASSYPSGGVEEQYF. Variable domain in full (rest from reference TRBV7-9 and TRBJ2-7): DTGVSQNPRHKITKRGQNVTFRCDPISEHNRLYWYRQTLGQGPEFLTYFQNEAQLEKSRLLSDRFSAERPKGSFSTLEIQRTEQGDSAMYLCASSYPSGGVEEQYFGPGTRLTVT.

V gene TRBV7-9 combines with J gene TRBJ2-1; TRBD2 matches 9 bases. The junction had 8 bases not matched to a gene; V was cut back by 1 base and J by 7 bases. Germline V gene data show CDR1 as SEHNR and CDR2 as FQNEAQ (reference sequence). This CDR3 comprises 16 residues. CDR3 DNA sequence: TGTGCCAGCAGCTTAGATGGCGGGAGGGCCAGGAATGAGCAGTTCTTC. Amino acid sequence: CASSLDGGRARNEQFF.

The CDR3 is CASIQQSGRGNEQFF. The CDR3 bases are TGTGCCAGCATCCAACAGAGCGGGAGAGGCAATGAGCAGTTCTTC. V usage is TRBV5-4 and J usage is TRBJ2-1; 8 nucleotides line up with TRBD2. The CDR3 is 15 residues long. Germline CDR1 and CDR2: SGHNT and YYREEE (reference sequence). The V and J ends lost 6 bases and 6 bases, in that order; junction bases with no gene match: 11.

The V gene is TRBV12-5, the J gene TRBJ1-1; 10 bases match TRBD1. Looked up from germline, CDR1 is LGHNT and CDR2 is FRNRAP. J was trimmed by 11 bases and V by 3 bases; bases with no gene match: 3. This CDR3 has 12 residues. The CDR3 protein is CASGFGQGEAFF. The DNA for the CDR3 is TGTGCTAGTGGTTTCGGACAGGGGGAGGCTTTCTTT.

The chain joins TRBV10-3 to TRBJ2-4; 13 positions match TRBD2. CDR1 is ENHRY and CDR2 is SYGVKD in the germline V gene. J was trimmed by 1 base and V by 0 bases; bases with no gene match: 3. CDR3 length: 18 amino acids. The CDR3 here is CAISESTSGGRAKNIQYF. CDR3 in DNA: TGTGCCATCAGTGAGTCGACTAGCGGGGGGAGGGCCAAAAACATTCAGTACTTC.

The chain couples TRBV11-3 to TRBJ2-7, with TRBD2 as a possible D gene (6 bases). Germline V gene sequence: CDR1 SGHNT, CDR2 YENEEA. The CDR3 covers 14 residues. V was cut by 3 bases and J by 5 bases, with 14 bases left in between. The CDR3, as DNA: TGTGCCAGCAGCTTGCTAGGACGGGAGAACGAGCAGTACTTC. Protein: CASSLLGRENEQYF.